These 28 T cell receptor beta chains came from one sample sequenced in a study of T cell responses to AZD1222 COVID-19 vaccine. Method: immunoSEQ multiplex PCR; TCRdb's copy keeps in-frame clones and lacks some. The sample has under 150,000 clones; about 88% are singletons. The sequencing used peripheral blood, collected 28 days after the second AZD1222 dose. The receptors come from an adult who received the AZD1222 COVID-19 vaccine.

The chain couples TRBV13 to TRBJ1-1, with 8 bases aligning to TRBD1. Trimming at V came to 4 bases and at J to 0 bases, leaving 7 bases not matched to a gene. The CDR3 sequence is 16 residues long. Germline CDR1 and CDR2: PRHDT and FYEKMQ (reference sequence). In nucleotides, the CDR3 is TGTGCCAGCAGCTACGGGACAGGTGTCATGAACACTGAAGCTTTCTTT. Protein product: CASSYGTGVMNTEAFF.

The rearrangement joins TRBV25-1 to TRBJ1-6, with D maybe TRBD1 (6 bases). Deletions cut 2 bases from V and 0 bases from J, with 14 bases between. The CDR3 covers 18 residues. Germline CDR1 is MGHDK and CDR2 is SYGVNS. The CDR3 loop is CASSETLGQSSYNSPLHF. Here the CDR3 DNA reads TGTGCCAGCAGTGAAACCCTCGGACAGAGCTCCTATAATTCACCCCTCCACTTT.

For the CDR3, the DNA is TGTGCCAGCAGTTTAAACGGCTTAAGGTTCGAAAAACTGTTTTTT. This encodes CASSLNGLRFEKLFF. The chain couples TRBV27 to TRBJ1-4; unclear D gene. Trimming removed 2 bases at V and 8 bases at J, with 15 bases between. CDR3 size: 15 residues. Per germline, CDR1 MNHEY and CDR2 SMNVEV (reference sequence).

The genes are TRBV21-1 and TRBJ1-1. TRBV21-1 constitutes a pseudogene. There are 17 residues in the CDR3. For the CDR3, the DNA is TGTGCCAGCAGCGACCGCGGGAGGGCAGTATCGAACACTGAAGCTTTCTTT. It specifies CASSDRGRAVSNTEAFF.

V and J are TRBV6-1 and TRBJ2-2; 11 nucleotides line up with TRBD2. V lost 0 bases and J lost 1; bases outside the gene matches: 7. CDR3 length: 19 residues. The germline gives CDR1 MNHNS, CDR2 SASEGT. The CDR3 DNA is TGTGCCAGCAGTGAAGCAACTAGCGGGAGAGAACTGAACACCGGGGAGCTGTTTTTT. It is translated as CASSEATSGRELNTGELFF.

This clone was counted only a few times. The rearrangement joins TRBV5-1 to TRBJ2-7, with D tentatively TRBD2 (6 bases). The CDR3 consists of 16 residues. Germline loops: CDR1 SGHRS, CDR2 YFSETQ. Between the trimmed V and J ends, which lost 0 bases and 2 bases, there was a span of 15 bases. The DNA of the CDR3 is TGCGCCAGCAGCTTGGCGGGCGGGACTGCAACCTACGAGCAGTACTTC. Translating it yields CASSLAGGTATYEQYF.

The chain is built from TRBV7-9 and TRBJ1-4; D unclear. The CDR3 runs to 14 residues. Germline V gene sequence: CDR1 SEHNR, CDR2 FQNEAQ (reference sequence). Trimming left V 0 bases short and J 4 bases short, with 6 bases between. CDR3 in DNA: TGTGCCAGCAGCTTAGCGCAGCTTAATGAAAAACTGTTTTTT. As protein: CASSLAQLNEKLFF.

V is TRBV7-2 and J is TRBJ1-4; D remains unclear. The germline V gene has CDR1 SGHTA and CDR2 FQGNSA. V lost 3 bases and J lost 6, with 8 bases in between. CDR3 length: 13 amino acids. Here the CDR3 reads CASSLYADEKLFF. As DNA, the CDR3 is TGTGCCAGCAGCTTGTATGCGGATGAAAAACTGTTTTTT. Together with reference TRBV7-2 and TRBJ1-4, the CDR3 gives the full variable domain: GAGVSQSPSNKVTEKGKDVELRCDPISGHTALYWYRQSLGQGLEFLIYFQGNSAPDKSGLPSDRFSAERTGGSVSTLTIQRTQQEDSAVYLCASSLYADEKLFFGSGTQLSVL.

The chain is built from TRBV2 and TRBJ1-1, with 7 bases fitting TRBD1. CDR1 is SNHLY and CDR2 is FYNNEI in the germline V gene. The CDR3 totals 13 residues. With V trimmed by 6 bases and J by 5 bases, 6 bases remained unmatched. As DNA, the CDR3 is TGTGCCAGCAGAATCACAGGGGAAACTGAAGCTTTCTTT. Translation: CASRITGETEAFF.

This clone was seen only a few times. The genes are TRBV29-1 and TRBJ2-1, with D unresolved. Germline V gene sequence: CDR1 SQVTM, CDR2 ANQGSEA. Trimming shortened V by 7 bases and J by 8 bases, and 9 bases separated the two germline ends. CDR3 length equals 10 residues. The CDR3 protein is CSAQVDEQFF. CDR3 DNA: TGCAGCGCGCAGGTGGATGAGCAGTTCTTC.

The genes are TRBV11-2 and TRBJ2-7; 7 bases are a match to TRBD1. Per germline, CDR1 SGHAT and CDR2 FQNNGV. The V gene end was trimmed by 1 base and the J gene end by 0 bases; junction bases not matched to a gene: 6. This CDR3 comprises 16 residues. This CDR3 reads CASSLGSGTASYEQYF. In DNA, the CDR3 is TGTGCCAGCAGCTTAGGTTCCGGGACAGCCTCCTACGAGCAGTACTTC.

The V gene is TRBV7-2, the J gene TRBJ2-3; 7 bases line up with TRBD2. Germline CDR1 and CDR2: SGHTA and FQGNSA. CDR3 length: 15 residues. Trimming removed 1 base from V and 0 bases from J; junction bases left unmatched: 1. The CDR3 loop reads CASSLVGGSTDTQYF. CDR3 DNA: TGTGCCAGCAGCTTAGTGGGGGGGAGCACAGATACGCAGTATTTT.

The chain joins TRBV29-1 to TRBJ1-3; D call uncertain. Trimming pared 5 bases from V and 6 bases from J, leaving 17 bases between. Germline CDR1 and CDR2: SQVTM and ANQGSEA. This CDR3 is built from 14 residues. The CDR3 sequence is CSVLIGGYENTIYF. Here the CDR3 DNA reads TGCAGCGTTTTAATTGGCGGATACGAAAACACCATATATTTT.

This clone occurred a few times. The CDR3 DNA follows: TGCAGCGTTGCGTCCAGCCCTAATCAGCCCCAGCATTTT. Its protein product is CSVASSPNQPQHF. The rearrangement uses TRBV29-1 and TRBJ1-5; unclear D gene. The CDR3 runs 13 residues. V lost 4 bases to trimming and J lost 4 bases, with 11 bases between them. Germline loops: CDR1 SQVTM, CDR2 ANQGSEA.

The count of this clone is one. The V gene is TRBV5-6, the J gene TRBJ1-3; D uncertain. The CDR3 consists of 13 residues. CDR1 is SGHDT and CDR2 is YYEEEE in the germline V gene. V lost 4 bases, J lost 3 bases, and 8 bases lay in between. CDR3 in DNA: TGTGCCAGCAGCCCTGGATTTGGAAACACCATATATTTT. Translating it yields CASSPGFGNTIYF.

The chain links TRBV5-1 to TRBJ1-1; perhaps TRBD1 as D (5 bases). The CDR3 has 14 amino acids. The V gene's germline CDR1 is SGHRS and CDR2 YFSETQ. V gave up 2 bases and J gave up 4 bases, with 12 bases separating them. CDR3 nucleotides: TGCGCCAGCAGCTTTGCGGGCGGGACCACTGAAGCTTTCTTT. The encoded protein is CASSFAGGTTEAFF.

V usage is TRBV7-8 and J usage is TRBJ1-5, with TRBD1 matching over 7 bases. V shed 5 bases, J shed 0 bases, and the junction held 7 bases outside the gene matches. CDR1 and CDR2 (germline): SGHVS, FQNEAQ. The CDR3 runs 16 residues. The CDR3 coding sequence is TGTGCCAGCAGCCAGAGACAGGGCTATAGCAATCAGCCCCAGCATTTT. It specifies CASSQRQGYSNQPQHF.

This chain uses TRBV19 with TRBJ2-3; 8 positions agree with TRBD1. The V gene's germline CDR1 is LNHDA and CDR2 SQIVND (reference sequence). The CDR3 length is 15 residues. With V trimmed by 1 base and J by 4 bases, 4 bases remained unmatched. CDR3 region: CASSIGQGFPDTQYF. CDR3 nucleotides: TGTGCCAGTAGTATAGGACAGGGGTTCCCAGATACGCAGTATTTT.

The V gene is TRBV5-1, the J gene TRBJ1-6, with 9 bases lining up with TRBD1. Per germline, CDR1 SGHRS and CDR2 YFSETQ. This CDR3 comprises 15 residues. J gave up 8 bases and V 4 bases, and 7 bases lay outside the gene matches. The CDR3 here is CASSVGTGNYSPLHF. The CDR3 region has the DNA TGCGCCAGCAGCGTCGGGACAGGGAATTATTCACCCCTCCACTTT. Drawing the rest from reference TRBV5-1 and TRBJ1-6, the complete variable domain is KAGVTQTPRYLIKTRGQQVTLSCSPISGHRSVSWYQQTPGQGLQFLFEYFSETQRNKGNFPGRFSGRQFSNSRSEMNVSTLELGDSALYLCASSVGTGNYSPLHFGNGTRLTVT.

The chain carries TRBV11-3 and TRBJ2-1; no firm D call. Per germline, CDR1 SGHNT and CDR2 YENEEA. CDR3 length: 11 residues. V dropped 5 bases and J dropped 5 bases, with 4 bases sitting between them. The CDR3 DNA follows: TGTGCCAGCAGCCGTGACAATGAGCAGTTCTTC. Its translation: CASSRDNEQFF.

The chain couples TRBV10-1 to TRBJ2-7; D is ambiguous. The germline V and J ends were trimmed by 4 bases and 5 bases, with 6 bases remaining between them. Looked up from germline, CDR1 is WNHNN and CDR2 is SYGVQD (reference sequence). CDR3 length: 11 amino acids. The DNA of the CDR3 is TGCGCCAGCAGTGGCTTGGACGAGCAGTACTTC. Amino acids: CASSGLDEQYF.

This clone appeared once. V and J are TRBV2 and TRBJ1-1; D is possibly TRBD1 (5 bases). CDR3 length equals 14 residues. Looked up from germline, CDR1 is SNHLY and CDR2 is FYNNEI. The V end lost 5 bases, the J end lost 3 bases, and 13 bases lay between the germline ends. The CDR3 nucleotides are TGTGCCAGCAGTTGGACATTGTTTGACACTGAAGCTTTCTTT. It is translated as CASSWTLFDTEAFF.

The chain uses TRBV10-1 and TRBJ2-2, with D possibly matching TRBD2 (5 bases). Trimming cost V 0 bases and J 5 bases, with 13 bases left between them. The CDR3 length is 16 residues. CDR1 is WNHNN, CDR2 SYGVQD, per germline (reference sequence). Written as DNA, the CDR3 is TGCGCCAGCAGTGAGTCCCCGGCCGGGGAAACCGGGGAGCTGTTTTTT. Translated: CASSESPAGETGELFF.

The chain links TRBV7-9 to TRBJ2-2; D might be TRBD2 (6 bases). The CDR3 runs 15 residues. CDR1 is SEHNR and CDR2 is FQNEAQ in the germline V gene (reference sequence). Trimming removed 3 bases at V and 0 bases at J, with 8 bases between. The CDR3 coding sequence is TGTGCCAGCAGCTTTCTAGCGACGAACACCGGGGAGCTGTTTTTT. Its translation is CASSFLATNTGELFF.

The chain couples TRBV7-2 to TRBJ2-1; 11 nucleotides match TRBD2. V gave up 5 bases and J gave up 16 bases; unmatched junction bases: 7. CDR3 size: 12 residues. Per the germline V gene, CDR1 is SGHTA and CDR2 is FQGNSA. The CDR3 sequence: CASSAGTSGLFF. For the CDR3, the DNA is TGTGCCAGCAGCGCAGGGACTAGCGGACTATTCTTC.

The chain's CDR3 is CASSSIAVGLGYGYTF. CDR3 coding DNA: TGCGCCAGCAGCTCCATAGCGGTAGGGCTCGGCTATGGCTACACCTTC. The chain is built from TRBV5-1 and TRBJ1-2, with D unresolved. Germline V lookup: CDR1 SGHRS, CDR2 YFSETQ. V was cut by 3 bases and J by 4 bases, with 19 bases left in between. The CDR3 totals 16 residues.

The V call is TRBV6-5, the J call TRBJ1-2, with 8 bases matching TRBD1. This CDR3 is built from 14 residues. Germline loops: CDR1 MNHEY, CDR2 SVGAGI. V trimming: 6 bases; J trimming: 4 bases; junction bases outside the gene matches: 7. CDR3 in amino acids: CASRADRGIYGYTF. CDR3 sequence (DNA): TGTGCCAGCAGGGCAGACAGGGGCATCTATGGCTACACCTTC.

The rearrangement joins TRBV7-8 to TRBJ2-3, with 7 nucleotides matching TRBD2. This CDR3 comprises 13 residues. In germline, CDR1 is SGHVS, CDR2 FQNEAQ. The trim removed 5 bases at V and 6 bases at J, leaving 5 bases unmatched. CDR3 nucleotides: TGTGCCAGCAGCAACCGACTAGCTGATACGCAGTATTTT. Amino acid sequence: CASSNRLADTQYF.